These T cell receptor beta chains were read from a single sample in a study of T cells in Graves' hyperthyroidism and ophthalmopathy. TCRdb re-called the multiplex PCR reads through MiXCR, storing one row per CDR3 protein. Of hundreds of thousands of distinct CDR3 sequences listed, roughly 14% are singletons. Material: blood. The receptor set was obtained from a woman in her thirties or forties with Graves' ophthalmopathy. The CDR3 runs from the conserved cysteine through the conserved F or W. The order of the fields is clone size, J gene, V gene, D gene, CDR3 DNA, CDR3 protein. D genes are given only for firm matches. Clone size, where shown, is once, few, many, or a class for clones that have expanded.

NA	TRBJ1-5	TRBV12-3/TRBV12-4	NA	TGTGCCAGCAGCGGGGGGGCACCGGATCAGCCCCAGCATTTT	CASSGGAPDQPQHF
many	TRBJ1-2	TRBV7-3	TRBD1	TGTGCCAGCAGCTTGGGACAGGGGGTTGGTGGCTACACCTTC	CASSLGQGVGGYTF
many	TRBJ1-3	TRBV28	NA	TGTGCCAGCAGTTTACCCCCGGCCTCTGGAAACACCATATATTTT	CASSLPPASGNTIYF
many	TRBJ1-3	TRBV6-2/TRBV6-3	NA	TGTGCCAGCAGTTACTCTCTGGAAGGCTCTGGAAACACCATATATTTT	CASSYSLEGSGNTIYF
many	TRBJ1-2	TRBV29-1	NA	TGCAGCGTTGTAAGGGATACAGCGCGGGGCTACACCTTC	CSVVRDTARGYTF
many	TRBJ1-3	TRBV19	NA	TGTGCCAGTATGGGGGCAGGTTCTGGAAACACCATATATTTT	CASMGAGSGNTIYF
many	TRBJ1-1	TRBV12-3/TRBV12-4	TRBD1	TGTGCCAGCAGTTCAGGACAGGGGGGGGACACTGAAGCTTTCTTT	CASSSGQGGDTEAFF
many	TRBJ1-5	TRBV6-2/TRBV6-3	NA	TGTGCCAGCAGTTTTCTGAGTCGTCAGCCCCAGCATTTT	CASSFLSRQPQHF
many	TRBJ2-2	TRBV5-6	NA	TGTGCCAGCAGCTTGGATACAGGAGGGCCGAACACCGGGGAGCTGTTTTTT	CASSLDTGGPNTGELFF
many	TRBJ1-5	TRBV28	NA	TGTGCCAGCAGCAAGCCTCTCGGGGGCGGGATGCAGCCCCAGCATTTT	CASSKPLGGGMQPQHF
many	TRBJ1-2	TRBV6-1	TRBD1	TGTGCCAGCAGTGCGTGGACAGGGCCCTATGGCTACACCTTC	CASSAWTGPYGYTF
many	TRBJ2-5	TRBV29-1	TRBD1	TGCAGCGCCGGGACAGGAGAAGAGACCCAGTACTTC	CSAGTGEETQYF
many	TRBJ2-7	TRBV6-5	NA	TGTGCCAGCAGTTTGCTTACCTACGAGCAGTACTTC	CASSLLTYEQYF
many	TRBJ2-7	TRBV28	TRBD2	TGTGCCAGCGCGAGCGGGAGCTACGAGCAGTACTTC	CASASGSYEQYF
many	TRBJ2-7	TRBV27	NA	TGTGCCAGCAGTTTATCCGGTAAAAACTACGAGCAGTACTTC	CASSLSGKNYEQYF
many	TRBJ2-5	TRBV19	NA	TGTGCCAGTAGTATCCGGGACGCAGAGACCCAGTACTTC	CASSIRDAETQYF
many	TRBJ1-5	TRBV19	TRBD1	TGTGCCAGTAGTCCCCGGGACAGAGGGGCTCAGCCCCAGCATTTT	CASSPRDRGAQPQHF